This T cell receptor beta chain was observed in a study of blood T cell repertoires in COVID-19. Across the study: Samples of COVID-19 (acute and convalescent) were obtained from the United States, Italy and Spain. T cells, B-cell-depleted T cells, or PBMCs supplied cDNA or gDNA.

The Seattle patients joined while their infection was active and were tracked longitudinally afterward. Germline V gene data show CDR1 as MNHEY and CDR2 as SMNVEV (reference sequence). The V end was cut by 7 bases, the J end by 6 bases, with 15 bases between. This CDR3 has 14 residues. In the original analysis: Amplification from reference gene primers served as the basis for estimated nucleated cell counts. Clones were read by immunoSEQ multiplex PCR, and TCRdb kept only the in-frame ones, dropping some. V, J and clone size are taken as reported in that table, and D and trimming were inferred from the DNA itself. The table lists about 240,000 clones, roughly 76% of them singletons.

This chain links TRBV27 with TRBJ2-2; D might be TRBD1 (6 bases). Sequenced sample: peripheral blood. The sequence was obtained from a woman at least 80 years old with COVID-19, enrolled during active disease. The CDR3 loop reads CASNWGRGPGELFF. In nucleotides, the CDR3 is TGTGCCAGCAATTGGGGGCGCGGCCCCGGGGAGCTGTTTTTT.